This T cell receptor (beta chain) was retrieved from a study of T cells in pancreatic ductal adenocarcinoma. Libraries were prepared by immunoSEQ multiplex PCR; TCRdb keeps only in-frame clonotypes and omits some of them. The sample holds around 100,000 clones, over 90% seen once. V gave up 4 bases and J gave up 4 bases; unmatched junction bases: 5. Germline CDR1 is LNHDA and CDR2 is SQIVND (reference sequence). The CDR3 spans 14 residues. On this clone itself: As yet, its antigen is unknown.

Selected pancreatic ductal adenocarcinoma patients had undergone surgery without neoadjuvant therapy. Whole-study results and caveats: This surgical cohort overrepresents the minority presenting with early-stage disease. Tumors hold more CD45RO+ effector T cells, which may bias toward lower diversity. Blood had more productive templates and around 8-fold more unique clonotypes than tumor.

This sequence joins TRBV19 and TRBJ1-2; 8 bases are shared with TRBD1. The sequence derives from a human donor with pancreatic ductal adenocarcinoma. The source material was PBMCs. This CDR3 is CASSTGQEIYGYTF. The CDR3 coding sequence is TGTGCCAGTAGTACGGGACAGGAAATCTATGGCTACACCTTC. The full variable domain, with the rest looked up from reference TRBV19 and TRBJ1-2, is DGGITQSPKYLFRKEGQNVTLSCEQNLNHDAMYWYRQDPGQGLRLIYYSQIVNDFQKGDIAEGYSVSREKKESFPLTVTSAQKNPTAFYLCASSTGQEIYGYTFGSGTRLTVV.